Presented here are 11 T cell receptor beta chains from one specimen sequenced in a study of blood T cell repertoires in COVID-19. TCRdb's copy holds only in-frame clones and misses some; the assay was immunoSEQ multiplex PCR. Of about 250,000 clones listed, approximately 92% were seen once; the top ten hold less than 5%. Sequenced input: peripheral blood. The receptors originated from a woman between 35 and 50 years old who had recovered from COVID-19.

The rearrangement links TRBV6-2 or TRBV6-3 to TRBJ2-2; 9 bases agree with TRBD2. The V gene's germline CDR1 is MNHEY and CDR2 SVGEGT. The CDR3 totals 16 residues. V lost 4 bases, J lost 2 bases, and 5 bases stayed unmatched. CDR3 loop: CASSSLLAGNTGELFF. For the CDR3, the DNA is TGTGCCAGCAGTTCCCTCCTAGCGGGAAACACCGGGGAGCTGTTTTTT.

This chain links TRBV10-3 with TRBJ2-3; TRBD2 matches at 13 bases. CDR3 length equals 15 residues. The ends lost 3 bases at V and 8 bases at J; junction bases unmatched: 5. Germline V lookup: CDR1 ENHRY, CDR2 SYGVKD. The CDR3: CAISDTSGRAFTQYF. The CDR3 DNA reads TGTGCCATCAGTGACACTAGCGGGAGGGCCTTTACGCAGTATTTT.

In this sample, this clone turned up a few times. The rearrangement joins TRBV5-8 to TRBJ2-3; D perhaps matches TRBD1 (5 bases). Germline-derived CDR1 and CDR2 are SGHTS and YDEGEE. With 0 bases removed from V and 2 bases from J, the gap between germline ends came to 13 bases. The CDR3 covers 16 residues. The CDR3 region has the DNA TGTGCCAGCAGCTTGGAAAGTGGGGCGCACACAGATACGCAGTATTTT. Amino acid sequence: CASSLESGAHTDTQYF.

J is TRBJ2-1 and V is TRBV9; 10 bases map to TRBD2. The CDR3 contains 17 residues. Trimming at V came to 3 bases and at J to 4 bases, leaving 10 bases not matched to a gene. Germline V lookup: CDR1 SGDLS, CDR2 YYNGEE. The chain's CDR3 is CASSASSSGRFYNEQFF. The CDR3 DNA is TGTGCCAGCAGCGCCTCCAGTAGCGGGAGGTTTTACAATGAGCAGTTCTTC. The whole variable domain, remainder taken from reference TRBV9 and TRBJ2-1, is DSGVTQTPKHLITATGQRVTLRCSPRSGDLSVYWYQQSLDQGLQFLIQYYNGEERAKGNILERFSAQQFPDLHSELNLSSLELGDSALYFCASSASSSGRFYNEQFFGPGTRLTVL.

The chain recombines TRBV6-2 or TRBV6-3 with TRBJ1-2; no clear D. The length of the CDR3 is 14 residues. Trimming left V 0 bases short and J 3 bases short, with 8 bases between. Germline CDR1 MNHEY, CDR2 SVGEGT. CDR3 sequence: CASSYSSGHYGYTF. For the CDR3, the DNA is TGTGCCAGCAGTTACTCGAGCGGACACTATGGCTACACCTTC.

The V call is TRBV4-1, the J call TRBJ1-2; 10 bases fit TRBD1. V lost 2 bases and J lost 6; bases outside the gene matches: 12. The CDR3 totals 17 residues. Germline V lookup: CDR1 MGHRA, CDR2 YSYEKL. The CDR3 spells CASSQSRWDRGGNGYTF. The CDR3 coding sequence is TGCGCCAGCAGCCAATCTCGGTGGGACAGGGGTGGGAATGGCTACACCTTC.

This CDR3 reads CASSFTGTGYNEQFF. CDR3 bases: TGCGCCAGCAGCTTTACCGGGACAGGCTACAATGAGCAGTTCTTC. The chain couples TRBV5-1 to TRBJ2-1, with 8 bases lining up with TRBD1. Germline V gene data show CDR1 as SGHRS and CDR2 as YFSETQ. Germline trimming cut 2 bases from V and 3 bases from J; bases unmatched to any gene: 4. This CDR3 is built from 15 residues.

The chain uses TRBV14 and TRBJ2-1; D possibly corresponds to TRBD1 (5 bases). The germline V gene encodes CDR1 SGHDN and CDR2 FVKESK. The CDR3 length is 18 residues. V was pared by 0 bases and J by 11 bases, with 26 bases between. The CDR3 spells CASSQDSWGLYEPIKQFF. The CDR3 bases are TGTGCCAGCAGCCAAGATTCGTGGGGCTTGTATGAGCCTATTAAGCAGTTCTTC.

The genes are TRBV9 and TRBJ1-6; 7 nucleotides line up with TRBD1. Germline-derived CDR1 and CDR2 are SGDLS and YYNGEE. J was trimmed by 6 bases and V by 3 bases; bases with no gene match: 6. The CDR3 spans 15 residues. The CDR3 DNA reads TGTGCCAGCAGCGAAGGGGGCGCCGGTAATTCACCCCTCCACTTT. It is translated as CASSEGGAGNSPLHF. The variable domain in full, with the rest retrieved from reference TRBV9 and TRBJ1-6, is DSGVTQTPKHLITATGQRVTLRCSPRSGDLSVYWYQQSLDQGLQFLIQYYNGEERAKGNILERFSAQQFPDLHSELNLSSLELGDSALYFCASSEGGAGNSPLHFGNGTRLTVT.

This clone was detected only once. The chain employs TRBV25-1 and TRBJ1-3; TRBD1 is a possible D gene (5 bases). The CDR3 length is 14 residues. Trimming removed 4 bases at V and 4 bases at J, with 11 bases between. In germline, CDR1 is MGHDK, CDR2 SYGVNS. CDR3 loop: CASSGTGQGNTIYF. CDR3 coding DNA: TGTGCCAGCAGTGGAACCGGACAAGGAAACACCATATATTTT.

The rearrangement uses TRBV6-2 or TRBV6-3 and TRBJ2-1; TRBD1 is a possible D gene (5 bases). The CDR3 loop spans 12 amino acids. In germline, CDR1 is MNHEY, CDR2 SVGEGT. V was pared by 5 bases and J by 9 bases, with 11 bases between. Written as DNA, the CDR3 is TGTGCCAGCAGTACACAGGAGTTTGAGCAGTTCTTC. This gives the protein CASSTQEFEQFF.